Following are 9 T cell receptor beta chains from one sample sequenced in a study of T cell responses to AZD1222 COVID-19 vaccine (dated by TCRdb to the early 2020s). The sample's time point label is to be understood as: about 28 days (+/-7) after the second vaccine dose. Receptor amplification or capture employed the immunoSEQ multiplex PCR assay. The clones in this table, taken by TCRdb from immuneACCESS, are in-frame only. Not every clone is retained; where verified, under half of the shortfall comes from an unresolved V gene, and the cause of the rest is unknown. This sample holds about 120,000 clones; roughly 90% were observed only once. About 7.1% of the sample is held by the ten biggest clonotypes. This material consisted of peripheral blood, taken 28 days after the second AZD1222 dose. The receptors originated from an adult who received the AZD1222 COVID-19 vaccine.

The table lists this clone with a count of one. The V call is TRBV30, the J call TRBJ2-2; D perhaps matches TRBD1 (5 bases). V dropped 1 base and J dropped 3 bases, with 15 bases sitting between them. The CDR3 has 16 residues. The germline gives CDR1 GTSNPN, CDR2 SVGIG (reference sequence). The CDR3 sequence is CAWSGKGWEDTGELFF. Here the CDR3 DNA reads TGTGCCTGGAGTGGGAAGGGGTGGGAAGACACCGGGGAGCTGTTTTTT.

The rearrangement links TRBV7-2 to TRBJ1-6, with TRBD1 matching over 7 bases. This CDR3 is 16 amino acids long. The germline V gene encodes CDR1 SGHTA and CDR2 FQGNSA. The V segment lost 0 bases and the J segment 14 bases; nucleotides outside the gene matches: 13. CDR3 region: CASSLAQTGWSGALHF. The CDR3 bases are TGTGCCAGCAGCTTAGCACAGACAGGGTGGTCTGGGGCCCTCCACTTT.

The chain carries TRBV25-1 and TRBJ2-7; unclear D gene. The CDR3 runs 13 residues. V gave up 1 base and J gave up 8 bases, with 12 bases separating them. CDR1 and CDR2 (germline): MGHDK, SYGVNS. CDR3 in DNA: TGTGCCAGCAGTGAATTTGACGGTCGGCAGCAGTACTTC. This codes for CASSEFDGRQQYF.

This chain uses TRBV3-1 (or the pseudogene TRBV3-2) with TRBJ2-2, with D perhaps TRBD2 (5 bases). The CDR3 has 12 residues. Germline V gene sequence: CDR1 LGHDT, CDR2 YNNKEL (reference sequence). V was clipped by 8 bases and J by 5 bases, with 9 bases between them. As DNA, the CDR3 is TGTGCCAGCGCGCGCGGGACCGGGGAGCTGTTTTTT. Protein product: CASARGTGELFF.

The rearrangement joins TRBV7-9 to TRBJ2-7, with 8 bases fitting TRBD1. Germline values: CDR1 SEHNR, CDR2 FQNEAQ (reference sequence). This CDR3 region has 14 residues. V was pared by 4 bases and J by 5 bases, with 7 bases of the junction left unmatched. The CDR3: CASSSFQDRDEQYF. Written as DNA, the CDR3 is TGTGCCAGCAGCTCGTTCCAGGACAGGGACGAGCAGTACTTC.

The chain carries TRBV27 and TRBJ2-1; no firm D call. Germline V gives CDR1 MNHEY, CDR2 SMNVEV (reference sequence). The V end lost 2 bases, the J end lost 4 bases, and 9 bases lay between the germline ends. This CDR3 has 14 amino acids. The CDR3 DNA is TGTGCCAGCAGTTTAAGGGCTGGGTACAATGAGCAGTTCTTC. Its protein product is CASSLRAGYNEQFF.

The V and J genes are TRBV6-5 and TRBJ1-5; D gene ambiguous. The CDR3 length is 11 residues. Trimming took off 7 bases at V and 5 bases at J, with 6 bases between the two ends. Germline values: CDR1 MNHEY, CDR2 SVGAGI. The CDR3 region has the DNA TGTGCCAGCACCGGGGATCAGCCCCAGCATTTT. Its protein product is CASTGDQPQHF.

DNA for the CDR3: TGTGCCAGCAGCAATGAAGCAGTTGCGGGGTCTGGAAACACCATATATTTT. Amino acid sequence: CASSNEAVAGSGNTIYF. V and J are TRBV21-1 and TRBJ1-3. TRBV21-1 is an annotated pseudogene. The CDR3 length is 17 residues.

The V and J genes are TRBV11-3 and TRBJ2-7, with unresolved D. V lost 4 bases and J 3 bases, leaving 4 bases between the germline ends. CDR1 and CDR2 from the germline V gene are SGHNT and YENEEA. The CDR3 is 11 residues long. The CDR3 bases are TGTGCCAGCAGCTATCTCTACGAGCAGTACTTC. Translating gives CASSYLYEQYF.